These T cell receptor beta chains were read from a single sample in a study of identical twins. From the 5' RACE reads, TCRdb called clonotypes with MiXCR, one entry per CDR3 protein. The table includes nearly 650,000 distinct CDR3 sequences, about 7.1% detected once. These records were also assigned to another study, of yellow fever vaccine responses in identical twins.

Specimen: PBMCs. The source is a woman aged 18-29 years in good health. Each CDR3 is given with its conserved first and last residue. A D gene is named only where the DNA matches it firmly. Clone size is stated in some rows and not others, as once, few, many or a class when expanded.

TRBJ1-5	.	TRBV12-3/TRBV12-4	.	TGTGCCAGCAGCCTAAACCCCGGGGGGAATCAGCCCCAGCATTTT	CASSLNPGGNQPQHF
TRBJ2-3	.	TRBV15	.	TGTGCCACCAGCGCAAATCGGGAGTGGGGCACAGATACGCAGTATTTT	CATSANREWGTDTQYF
TRBJ2-2	.	TRBV11-2	.	TGTGCCAGCAGAGGGGGGTTCCCCGGGGAGCTGTTTTTT	CASRGGFPGELFF
TRBJ2-1	.	TRBV5-5	.	TGTGCCAGCAGCTTACGGGGGAGCTCATCTCGTGAGCAGTTCTTC	CASSLRGSSSREQFF
TRBJ1-2	few	TRBV4-1	TRBD1	TGCGCCAGCAGCCTACAACCGGGACAGGGCTATGGCTACACCTTC	CASSLQPGQGYGYTF
TRBJ2-1	.	TRBV6-1	TRBD2	TGTGCCAGCACCCGTTCGGGGGGACGTTACAATGAGCAGTTCTTC	CASTRSGGRYNEQFF
TRBJ1-1	many	TRBV7-9	.	TGTGCCAGCAAGGCCAGAGAAGGCACTGAAGCTTTCTTT	CASKAREGTEAFF
TRBJ2-2	.	TRBV7-8	.	TGTGCCATGGGCTCGGAGCACTTCTGCTGGGAGCTGCTTTTT	CAMGSEHFCWELLF
TRBJ2-5	few	TRBV4-1	.	TGCGCCAGCAGCCAAGGGGGCAACCTGGCCCCAGAGACCCAGTACTTC	CASSQGGNLAPETQYF
TRBJ1-6	many	TRBV10-3	.	TGTGCCATCAGTGAGTCGAGATGGGGCAGAAATAATTCACCCCTCCACTTT	CAISESRWGRNNSPLHF
TRBJ2-7	.	TRBV28	.	TGTGCCAGCAGTTCCTTTGAGGGGAGCTACGAGCAGTACTTC	CASSSFEGSYEQYF
TRBJ2-1	.	TRBV7-2	TRBD2	TGTGCCAGCAGCCCCCAAGCGGGAAACCCCTACAATGAGCAGTTCTTC	CASSPQAGNPYNEQFF
TRBJ2-1	few	TRBV7-3	.	TGTGCCAGCAGCTTAACTCTGGATAATGAGCAGTTCTTC	CASSLTLDNEQFF
TRBJ2-3	.	TRBV11-2	.	TGTGCCAGCAGTTCTGGACTTATCACAGATACGCAGTATTTT	CASSSGLITDTQYF
TRBJ2-1	once	TRBV29-1	.	TGCAGCGTTGAACGGGACGTTGGTGAGCAGTTCTTC	CSVERDVGEQFF
TRBJ2-1	many	TRBV29-1	TRBD1	TGCAGCGCCGTTACAGGGGCAACGAACGATGAGCAGTTCTTC	CSAVTGATNDEQFF
TRBJ2-7	.	TRBV7-2	.	TGTGCCAGCAGCGACCTCCGGGATTACGAGCAGTACTTC	CASSDLRDYEQYF
TRBJ2-1	.	TRBV27	.	TGTGCCAGCAGTTTATTCGATAGCTCCTACAATGAGCAGTTCTTC	CASSLFDSSYNEQFF
TRBJ2-5	many	TRBV29-1	TRBD2	TGCAGCGTTGATGGGGGAGTGGGGGGGATAGACCCCCAAGAGACCCAGTACTTC	CSVDGGVGGIDPQETQYF
TRBJ2-3	few	TRBV7-9	TRBD1	TGTGCCAGCAGCTTCGACAGGGGGCAGGGTACAGATACGCAGTATTTT	CASSFDRGQGTDTQYF
TRBJ1-3	.	TRBV6-1	.	TGTGCCAGCAGTCGCCGCCGGGGAGACTCTGGAAACACCATATATTTT	CASSRRRGDSGNTIYF
TRBJ2-1	few	TRBV24-1	TRBD2	TGTGCCACCAGTCCCGCCGGTAGCGGGAGAGTCAATGAGCAGTTCTTC	CATSPAGSGRVNEQFF
TRBJ2-4	many	TRBV12-3/TRBV12-4	TRBD1	TGTGCCAGCAGCCAGAGACAGGGGGAAATTCAGTACTTC	CASSQRQGEIQYF
TRBJ2-1	.	TRBV27	TRBD2	TGTGCCAGCAGTCTGATAATAGCGGGAGCCTATGAGCAGTTCTTC	CASSLIIAGAYEQFF
TRBJ1-6	.	TRBV6-6	.	TGTGCCAGCAGTTATACGAGGGGTTCGAATAATTCACCCCTCCACTTT	CASSYTRGSNNSPLHF
TRBJ1-6	.	TRBV6-9	.	TGTGCCAGCAGTTATTCGGCGTCCCCTTATAATTCACCCCTCCACTTT	CASSYSASPYNSPLHF
TRBJ2-7	many	TRBV20-1	TRBD2	TGCAGTGCTAGTGCCGGGACTAGAAACGAGCAGTACTTC	CSASAGTRNEQYF
TRBJ2-3	many	TRBV6-4	TRBD1	TGTGCCAGCAGTGACGGGACAGGTAGCACAGATACGCAGTATTTT	CASSDGTGSTDTQYF
TRBJ2-2	few	TRBV5-1	.	TGCGCCAGCAGTACACAGGGAGCCGCGTTCGAGCTGTTTTTT	CASSTQGAAFELFF
TRBJ2-2	few	TRBV7-9	.	TGTGCCAGCAGCCCCGGGGCGGGCGGGGAGCTGTTTTTT	CASSPGAGGELFF
TRBJ2-5	many	TRBV7-9	.	TGTGCCAGCAGCTTCTTAGGACAGACTGAGACCCAGTACTTC	CASSFLGQTETQYF
TRBJ2-7	many	TRBV28	TRBD2	TGTGCCAGCAGCAGAAGAGCGGGAGGGCCGGGTGAGCAGTACTTC	CASSRRAGGPGEQYF
TRBJ2-1	.	TRBV5-5	.	TGTGCCAGCAGCTTGCTGTGGCAGGGCGTAGGTAGCTACAATGAGCAGTTCTTC	CASSLLWQGVGSYNEQFF
TRBJ2-1	.	TRBV29-1	.	TGCAGCGTTGAAGGAGGCAGGAGGGAGCAGTTCTTC	CSVEGGRREQFF
TRBJ2-7	few	TRBV5-1	.	TGCGCCAGCAGCTTGGGACGTAGGGCCTACGAGCAGTACTTC	CASSLGRRAYEQYF
TRBJ2-1	many	TRBV10-3	.	TGTGCCATCAAAGCCGTGAATGAGCAGTTCTTC	CAIKAVNEQFF
TRBJ1-5	.	TRBV6-1	.	TGTGCCAGCGGGGGGGCGCTTGGCAATCAGCCCCAGCATTTT	CASGGALGNQPQHF
TRBJ2-1	few	TRBV20-1	TRBD1	TGCAGTGCCCGCGGGGGGACAGGGGCTAACTCCTACAATGAGCAGTTCTTC	CSARGGTGANSYNEQFF
TRBJ1-5	.	TRBV20-1	.	TGCAGTGCAACGGCTACAGGGCATAGCAATCAGCCCCAGCATTTT	CSATATGHSNQPQHF
TRBJ1-1	few	TRBV5-5	TRBD1	TGTGCCAGCAGCTCGGACAGGCCGGGGTACACTGAAGCTTTCTTT	CASSSDRPGYTEAFF